The 19 T cell receptor beta chains in this list originate from one sample, sequenced in a study of blood T cells in healthy people across ages. Together with a sample-barcoded 5' primer, a J-beta primer mix was included in a second PCR lasting about 7 to 11 cycles. TCRdb re-called the 5' RACE reads with MiXCR, one entry per CDR3 protein. The data hold over a million distinct CDR3 sequences, with 35% to 55% observed a single time. Sequencing was carried out using blood. These receptors were taken from a woman aged 55-70 years in good health.

The rearrangement links TRBV10-3 to TRBJ2-7, with 10 bases matching TRBD2. Per the germline V gene, CDR1 is ENHRY and CDR2 is SYGVKD. The CDR3 consists of 15 residues. The J segment lost 4 bases and the V segment lost 1 base, leaving 4 bases of the junction unmatched. The CDR3 loop is CAISELAGGGYEQYF. DNA for the CDR3: TGTGCCATCAGTGAGTTAGCGGGAGGAGGTTACGAGCAGTACTTC.

In the case of this clonotype: At one end the junction does not follow the germline gene, possibly because of a read error. V usage is TRBV7-6 and J usage is TRBJ2-7; D gene unclear. The CDR3 extends over 11 amino acids. Germline V gene data show CDR1 as SGHVS and CDR2 as FNYEAQ. The CDR3 region has the DNA TGTGCCAGCAGCTTAGACCACGAGCGGTACTTC. As protein: CASSLDHERYF.

There are a few counts of this clonotype. The chain employs TRBV6-4 and TRBJ1-1; a possible D gene is TRBD1 (6 bases). Per germline, CDR1 MRHNA and CDR2 SNTAGT. V was shortened by 4 bases and J by 3 bases, with 9 bases between the two germline ends. CDR3 length: 13 residues. The CDR3 DNA reads TGTGCCAGCAGTGTAACAGGGTACACTGAAGCTTTCTTT. It yields the protein CASSVTGYTEAFF.

The chain joins TRBV20-1 to TRBJ2-7; D remains unclear. Trimming left V 6 bases short and J 0 bases short, with 12 bases between. Germline CDR1 DFQATT, CDR2 SNEGSKA (reference sequence). The CDR3 has 13 amino acids. The CDR3 nucleotides are TGCAGTGCCCCAAACGGGTTCTCCTACGAGCAGTACTTC. It codes for CSAPNGFSYEQYF.

This clonotype showed up just a few times. The rearrangement joins TRBV10-3 to TRBJ2-1, with 8 bases identical to TRBD2. V dropped 4 bases and J dropped 2; count of bases not matched to a gene: 4. CDR3 size: 15 residues. The germline V gene has CDR1 ENHRY and CDR2 SYGVKD. The CDR3 protein is CAISGAGEAYNEQFF. The CDR3 nucleotides read TGTGCCATCAGTGGAGCGGGAGAGGCCTACAATGAGCAGTTCTTC.

The chain joins TRBV10-3 to TRBJ2-1, with D possibly TRBD2 on 6 matching bases. Germline V gene data show CDR1 as ENHRY and CDR2 as SYGVKD. The CDR3 is 18 residues long. Trimming took off 11 bases at V and 4 bases at J, with 30 bases between the two ends. The CDR3 is CASAANGSPSRPYNEQFF. In nucleotides, the CDR3 is TGTGCCTCAGCGGCTAACGGGAGCCCCTCCCGTCCATACAATGAGCAGTTCTTC.

This rearrangement joins TRBV20-1 to TRBJ1-2, with D possibly matching TRBD1 (5 bases). The CDR3 sequence is 12 residues long. The germline V gene has CDR1 DFQATT and CDR2 SNEGSKA (reference sequence). Between the trimmed V and J ends, which lost 2 bases and 6 bases, there was a span of 10 bases. In nucleotides, the CDR3 is TGCAGTGCTAGATGGGGGTTGGATGGCTACACCTTC. This translates into CSARWGLDGYTF.

The CDR3 bases are TGTGCCATCACCCAGTCGGGGAGATCAGTGGCAGATACGCAGTATTTT. Protein sequence: CAITQSGRSVADTQYF. The V gene is TRBV12-3 or TRBV12-4, the J gene TRBJ2-3; D may be TRBD2 (5 bases). This CDR3 contains 16 residues. V was pared by 10 bases and J by 4 bases, with 24 bases between.

The J gene is TRBJ2-3, the V gene TRBV7-8; D not certain. This CDR3 has 13 residues. Trimming removed 2 bases from V and 2 bases from J, with 5 bases in between. Looked up from germline, CDR1 is SGHVS and CDR2 is FQNEAQ. In nucleotides, the CDR3 is TGTGCCAGCAGCTTACTAGACACAGATACGCAGTATTTT. Amino acids: CASSLLDTDTQYF. Complete variable domain (other parts from reference TRBV7-8 and TRBJ2-3): GAGVSQSPRYKVAKRGQDVALRCDPISGHVSLFWYQQALGQGPEFLTYFQNEAQLDKSGLPSDRFFAERPEGSVSTLKIQRTQQEDSAVYLCASSLLDTDTQYFGPGTRLTVL.

The table lists this clonotype with a few counts. V and J are TRBV6-5 and TRBJ2-5, with 8 bases that match TRBD2. V dropped 0 bases and J dropped 2; count of bases not matched to a gene: 5. Looked up from germline, CDR1 is MNHEY and CDR2 is SVGAGI. This CDR3 spans 16 amino acids. The CDR3 nucleotides are TGTGCCAGCAGTTACTCGAACGAGCGGGAGCAAGAGACCCAGTACTTC. Amino acids: CASSYSNEREQETQYF.

The table lists this clonotype with many counts. The CDR3 spells CASSTREYNEQFF. CDR3 nucleotides: TGTGCCAGCAGTACCCGGGAATACAATGAGCAGTTCTTC. The rearrangement joins TRBV6-4 to TRBJ2-1, with D tentatively TRBD2 (5 bases). V shed 5 bases and J shed 4 bases, with 9 bases lying between them. CDR3 length: 13 residues. Germline V gene data show CDR1 as MRHNA and CDR2 as SNTAGT.

The chain recombines TRBV28 with TRBJ2-5; 7 nucleotides align to TRBD2. The CDR3 is made up of 12 amino acids. J gave up 13 bases and V 7 bases, and 12 bases lay outside the gene matches. Germline assignment: CDR1 MDHEN and CDR2 SYDVKM. CDR3 in amino acids: CASIGSGRAPYF. The CDR3 bases are TGTGCCAGCATAGGAAGTGGGAGGGCCCCGTACTTC. Drawing the rest from reference TRBV28 and TRBJ2-5, the complete variable domain is DVKVTQSSRYLVKRTGEKVFLECVQDMDHENMFWYRQDPGLGLRLIYFSYDVKMKEKGDIPEGYSVSREKKERFSLILESASTNQTSMYLCASIGSGRAPYFGPGTRLLVL.

This clonotype has ten or more counts. The rearrangement joins TRBV29-1 to TRBJ2-6; TRBD1 might be the D (6 bases). The CDR3 sequence is 14 residues long. Trimming left V 7 bases short and J 0 bases short, with 10 bases between. The germline gives CDR1 SQVTM, CDR2 ANQGSEA. The CDR3 sequence is CSGSTGSGANVLTF. The CDR3 nucleotides are TGCAGCGGATCGACAGGCTCTGGGGCCAACGTCCTGACTTTC.

The chain couples TRBV20-1 to TRBJ2-7; 8 bases are a match to TRBD2. The ends lost 0 bases at V and 4 bases at J; junction bases unmatched: 11. The CDR3 loop spans 16 amino acids. Germline V gene lookup returns CDR1 DFQATT and CDR2 SNEGSKA (reference sequence). CDR3 coding DNA: TGCAGTGCTAGAGATTCCTTTCATAGCGGGAAATACGAGCAGTACTTC. It specifies CSARDSFHSGKYEQYF.

The V and J genes are TRBV27 and TRBJ2-3; D is undetermined. V was trimmed by 5 bases and J by 6 bases, leaving 12 bases between them. The CDR3 has 13 residues. Germline V gene data show CDR1 as MNHEY and CDR2 as SMNVEV (reference sequence). CDR3 coding DNA: TGTGCCAGCAGTCCCACCTTAACCGATACGCAGTATTTT. Its protein product is CASSPTLTDTQYF.

This chain joins TRBV24-1 and TRBJ2-5; D perhaps matches TRBD2 (5 bases). The CDR3 is 15 amino acids. V was trimmed by 2 bases and J by 11 bases, leaving 20 bases between them. Germline V gives CDR1 KGHDR, CDR2 SFDVKD. The CDR3 nucleotides read TGTGCCACCAGTGATTGGGGTGGGAGATACAATGAGCAGTACTTC. This gives the protein CATSDWGGRYNEQYF.

This clonotype was picked up a small number of times. A read error may explain this, as a much larger clone is one base away. This chain uses TRBV4-2 with TRBJ2-7, with TRBD1 matching over 9 bases. This CDR3 contains 16 residues. Germline CDR1 LGHNA, CDR2 YNFKEQ. V lost 0 bases and J lost 3; bases outside the gene matches: 6. The CDR3 nucleotides are TGTGCCAGCAGCCAAGAGCGCACAGGGGGCATCTACGAGCAGTACTTC. It is translated as CASSQERTGGIYEQYF.

The rearrangement links TRBV12-3 or TRBV12-4 to TRBJ2-7; D is uncertain. Trimming cost V 7 bases and J 7 bases, with 17 bases left between them. This CDR3 has 13 amino acids. The CDR3 loop reads CASTLGLPREQYF. DNA of the CDR3: TGTGCCAGCACCTTAGGTCTGCCGAGGGAGCAGTACTTC.

The rearrangement uses TRBV14 and TRBJ1-4; D is uncertain. The V and J ends lost 8 bases and 7 bases respectively, with 14 bases between them. Germline CDR1 and CDR2: SGHDN and FVKESK. The CDR3 runs 13 residues. CDR3 protein: CASGSDRLEKLFF. CDR3 nucleotides: TGTGCCAGCGGTTCGGATCGACTTGAAAAACTGTTTTTT. The whole variable domain, remainder taken from reference TRBV14 and TRBJ1-4, is EAGVTQFPSHSVIEKGQTVTLRCDPISGHDNLYWYRRVMGKEIKFLLHFVKESKQDESGMPNNRFLAERTGGTYSTLKVQPAELEDSGVYFCASGSDRLEKLFFGSGTQLSVL.